This T cell receptor (beta chain) was documented in a study of T cell repertoires in cytomegalovirus infection. On the study more broadly: Recently identified HLA-C-restricted CMV epitopes were among the peptides used.

This CDR3 is 17 amino acids long. Trimming left V 6 bases short and J 2 bases short, with 23 bases between. Germline V gives CDR1 MDHEN, CDR2 SYDVKM. A word on this clonotype: Antigen: not known.

In TCRdb, the reads were re-called with MiXCR into one record per CDR3 protein. The profile shows fewer than 150,000 distinct CDR3 sequences, around 31% of them singletons. The sequence was obtained from a human donor in good health (CMV status not recorded). Some clones in this sample may be carry-over from other donors' samples. J is TRBJ2-7 and V is TRBV28, with D possibly being TRBD1 (6 bases). Here the sequenced sample was CD8+ T cells from cultured PBMCs, taken from culture after CMV antigen stimulation. The CDR3 region is CASSPRPGHGSPYEQYF. CDR3 sequence (DNA): TGTGCCAGCAGCCCACGACCGGGACATGGAAGCCCCTACGAGCAGTACTTC. The variable domain in full, completed from reference TRBV28 and TRBJ2-7, reads DVKVTQSSRYLVKRTGEKVFLECVQDMDHENMFWYRQDPGLGLRLIYFSYDVKMKEKGDIPEGYSVSREKKERFSLILESASTNQTSMYLCASSPRPGHGSPYEQYFGPGTRLTVT.